Detailed here is one T cell receptor (beta chain). Its antigen is still unknown. These data belong to a study of T-cell reconstitution after alpha-beta-depleted transplantation in children. General study findings and limits: As was reported, about two months after transplant, alpha-beta T cells came from several hundred expanded graft clones. After transplant, high TCRbeta diversity at day 60 in some patients arose from surviving recipient T cells and thymic progenitors. It was newly produced T cells that mostly accounted for T-cell counts and diversity one year after transplant.

Unique molecular identifiers were incorporated when the TCRbeta library was constructed. TCRdb itself ran the PCR reads through MiXCR, one entry per CDR3 protein. The data show about 980,000 distinct CDR3 sequences, with roughly 31% seen just once and under 30% held by the top ten. Germline loops: CDR1 SGHAT, CDR2 FQNNGV. CDR3 length equals 14 residues. Trimming cost V 6 bases and J 4 bases, with 14 bases left between them. The sample in question was PBMCs, mostly from graft donor cells, obtained 360 days after TCRalphabeta/CD19-depleted stem cell transplant. The sequence derives from a boy under three years old who had a stem cell transplant for SCID, so the T cells may come from the graft donor. The chain has TRBV11-2 and TRBJ2-3, with TRBD1 as a possible D gene (6 bases). The CDR3 is CASRSGRGADTQYF. CDR3 bases: TGTGCCAGCAGGTCGGGCAGGGGAGCAGATACGCAGTATTTT.